Presented here are 10 T cell receptor beta chains from one specimen sequenced in a study of CD8 T cells in ankylosing spondylitis. One entry per CDR3 protein, called by TCRdb with MiXCR from the 5' RACE reads. Of 250,000 to 350,000 distinct CDR3 sequences listed, about 20% are singletons. Input material: blood, either unsorted or a sorted T cell fraction (not recorded which). The receptors stem from a female donor with ankylosing spondylitis or in good health (not recorded which).

This clonotype was found a few times. The chain recombines TRBV7-2 with TRBJ1-2, with D possibly matching TRBD1 (6 bases). The CDR3 is 14 amino acids. Germline loops: CDR1 SGHTA, CDR2 FQGNSA. The V end lost 4 bases, the J end lost 2 bases, and 11 bases lay between the germline ends. The CDR3 bases are TGTGCCAGCAGCTCACAGGGATTAAACTATGGCTACACCTTC. This gives the protein CASSSQGLNYGYTF.

The sample holds a few counts of this clonotype. V gene TRBV6-2 or TRBV6-3 combines with J gene TRBJ2-5; possibly TRBD1 for D (6 bases). This CDR3 comprises 13 residues. Trimming removed 4 bases from V and 5 bases from J, with 11 bases in between. CDR1 MNHEY and CDR2 SVGEGT come from the germline V gene. CDR3 region: CASSLGTKETQYF. CDR3 nucleotide sequence: TGTGCCAGCAGTTTAGGGACAAAGGAGACCCAGTACTTC.

The gene calls are TRBV24-1 and TRBJ1-1; D is unclear. This CDR3 region has 12 residues. Trimming pared 4 bases from V and 6 bases from J, leaving 8 bases between. Germline CDR1 is KGHDR and CDR2 is SFDVKD. The CDR3: CATSDRSAEAFF. The CDR3 DNA reads as TGTGCCACCAGTGACCGCAGCGCTGAAGCTTTCTTT.

This clonotype was detected a few times. CDR3 protein: CSASTRLAGGPITDTQYF. CDR3 bases: TGCAGTGCTAGTACCCGATTAGCGGGAGGGCCAATAACAGATACGCAGTATTTT. The chain employs TRBV20-1 and TRBJ2-3, with TRBD2 matching over 11 bases. CDR3 size: 18 residues. V dropped 3 bases and J dropped 3; count of bases not matched to a gene: 14. The germline V gene has CDR1 DFQATT and CDR2 SNEGSKA (reference sequence).

There are a few counts of this clonotype. The rearrangement uses TRBV3-1 and TRBJ1-2; TRBD1 agrees at 9 bases. The CDR3 extends over 13 amino acids. The V segment lost 4 bases and the J segment 7 bases; nucleotides outside the gene matches: 4. From germline, CDR1 is LGHDT and CDR2 YNNKEL (reference sequence). CDR3 sequence (DNA): TGTGCCAGCAGCCTGAGGACAGGGGTTGGCTACACCTTC. Its protein is CASSLRTGVGYTF.

V gene TRBV9 combines with J gene TRBJ2-1; a weak D match, TRBD2 (5 bases). The CDR3 consists of 12 residues. V lost 0 bases and J lost 8, with 6 bases in between. Germline V gene sequence: CDR1 SGDLS, CDR2 YYNGEE. The CDR3 region is CASSVGRDEQFF. CDR3 DNA sequence: TGTGCCAGCAGCGTAGGGCGGGATGAGCAGTTCTTC.

The chain uses TRBV11-2 and TRBJ2-5, with a weak D call TRBD1 (6 bases). The CDR3 contains 14 residues. Per the germline V gene, CDR1 is SGHAT and CDR2 is FQNNGV. V gave up 3 bases and J gave up 5 bases, with 13 bases separating them. DNA of the CDR3: TGTGCCAGCAGCTTGGGGGCAGGGGTGGAGACCCAGTACTTC. The encoded protein is CASSLGAGVETQYF.

Note on this clonotype: One base away lies a much larger clone, so this may be a sequencing read error. The rearrangement joins TRBV20-1 to TRBJ2-5; the D gene is possibly TRBD2 (5 bases). The CDR3 extends over 11 amino acids. The germline V gene has CDR1 DFQATT and CDR2 SNEGSKA (reference sequence). CDR3 amino acids: CSARVGEAQYF. The CDR3 region has the DNA TGCAGTGCTAGAGTGGGAGAGGCCCAGTACTTC.

The DNA for the CDR3 is TGCAGTGCTGGAAGGGGTAGCGGGAGGTACGAGCAGTACTTC. It is translated as CSAGRGSGRYEQYF. The V call is TRBV20-1, the J call TRBJ2-7; 10 bases fit TRBD2. Germline CDR1 is DFQATT and CDR2 is SNEGSKA (reference sequence). The CDR3 extends over 14 amino acids. With 5 bases clipped from V and 4 bases from J, the junction kept 8 bases outside the gene matches.

This clonotype has a handful of counts. The J gene is TRBJ2-7, the V gene TRBV20-1; D not resolved. CDR1 is DFQATT, CDR2 SNEGSKA, per germline (reference sequence). V was clipped by 0 bases and J by 7 bases, with 4 bases between them. The CDR3 runs 10 residues. The CDR3: CSARELEQYF. DNA of the CDR3: TGCAGTGCTAGAGAGTTGGAGCAGTACTTC.